This TCR beta chain originates from a study of human T cells and chemical hapten exposure. Study details: Investigators sensitized around 2 cm by around 2 cm of upper inner arm skin with 2% DPC. Study findings and constraints: Large CDR3 similarity clusters arose significantly more often from expanded TCRs than from controls. Alopecia was present in the donors, so their immune response may differ from healthy people's.

A word on this clonotype: Its antigen is still unknown.

Indicated time point: patch test 3, about 24 weeks after DPC sensitization. Treatment: therapeutic diphenylcyclopropenone sensitization with weekly scalp DPC. At every patch-test visit, blood was drawn before the patch test was applied. TCRdb re-called the RACE reads with MiXCR, one entry per CDR3 protein. The sample carries under 200,000 distinct CDR3 sequences, 28% recorded once. This TCR derives from a woman aged 18-29 years with alopecia areata. Some clones in this sample may be carry-over from other donors' samples. Material: whole blood, obtained in connection with sensitization to the hapten diphenylcyclopropenone (DPC).

In nucleotides, the CDR3 is TGTGCCAGCTCACCGACAGCCACCTACGAGCAGTACTTC. Its protein product is CASSPTATYEQYF. V usage is TRBV18 and J usage is TRBJ2-7; maybe TRBD1 (5 bases). The V gene's germline CDR1 is KGHSH and CDR2 LQKENI. V shed 3 bases and J shed 2 bases, with 8 bases lying between them. The CDR3 totals 13 residues.